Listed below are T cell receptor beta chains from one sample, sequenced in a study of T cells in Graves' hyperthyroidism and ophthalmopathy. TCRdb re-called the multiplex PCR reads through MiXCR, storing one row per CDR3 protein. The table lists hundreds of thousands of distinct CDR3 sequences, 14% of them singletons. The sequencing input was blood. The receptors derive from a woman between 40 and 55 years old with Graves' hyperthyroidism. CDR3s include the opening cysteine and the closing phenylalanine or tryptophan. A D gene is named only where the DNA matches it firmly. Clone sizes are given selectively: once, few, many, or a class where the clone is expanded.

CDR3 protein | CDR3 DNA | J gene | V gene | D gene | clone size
CSASGGETQYF | TGCAGTGCTTCAGGGGGAGAGACCCAGTACTTC | TRBJ2-5 | TRBV20-1 | TRBD1 | many
CASSEQDGAEAFF | TGTGCCAGCAGTGAACAGGACGGGGCTGAAGCTTTCTTT | TRBJ1-1 | TRBV6-1 | . | many
CAISESGGNTEAFF | TGTGCCATCAGTGAGTCCGGGGGAAACACTGAAGCTTTCTTT | TRBJ1-1 | TRBV10-3 | . | many
CASSESYYYGYTF | TGTGCCAGCAGTGAATCTTATTACTATGGCTACACCTTC | TRBJ1-2 | TRBV2 | . | many
CASTPGWGNTEALF | TGTGCCAGCACCCCGGGTTGGGGGAACACTGAAGCTCTCTTT | TRBJ1-1 | TRBV9 | . | few
CASSPQRGGTDTQYF | TGTGCCAGCTCACCCCAGAGAGGTGGCACAGATACGCAGTATTTT | TRBJ2-3 | TRBV18 | . | many
CASSTSGPAYTQYF | TGTGCCAGCTCAACTAGCGGGCCAGCCTATACGCAGTATTTT | TRBJ2-3 | TRBV27 | TRBD2 | few
CSASGFRGTSGLPSNTGELFF | TGCAGTGCTAGTGGATTTAGGGGGACTAGCGGTCTACCTTCGAACACCGGGGAGCTGTTTTTT | TRBJ2-2 | TRBV20-1 | TRBD2 | .
CASSSDREAFF | TGCGCCAGCAGCTCAGACAGAGAAGCTTTCTTT | TRBJ1-1 | TRBV5-1 | . | many
CASSQDSSLPRQETQYF | TGTGCCAGCAGCCAAGATAGCTCCCTTCCTAGACAAGAGACCCAGTACTTC | TRBJ2-5 | TRBV14 | . | .
CASSLDVGARSYEQYF | TGTGCCAGCAGCCTAGATGTTGGAGCAAGATCCTACGAGCAGTACTTC | TRBJ2-7 | TRBV4-2 | . | .
CASSQEVAPRSYTF | TGCGCCAGCAGCCAGGAAGTAGCCCCGCGGAGCTACACCTTC | TRBJ1-2 | TRBV4-1 | . | few
CATGLNTEAFF | TGTGCCACCGGGTTGAACACTGAAGCTTTCTTT | TRBJ1-1 | TRBV2 | . | many
CASRTPGQGLGTEAFF | TGTGCCAGTAGGACACCGGGACAGGGATTGGGCACTGAAGCTTTCTTT | TRBJ1-1 | TRBV19 | TRBD1 | few
CASSLRVFDSPLHF | TGTGCCAGCAGCCTGCGGGTTTTTGATTCACCCCTCCACTTT | TRBJ1-6 | TRBV5-5 | . | .
CSAPKLGQTYEQYF | TGCAGTGCTCCTAAACTAGGACAGACCTACGAGCAGTACTTC | TRBJ2-7 | TRBV20-1 | . | .
CASSISRDRRQGPQHF | TGTGCCAGTAGTATTTCCAGGGACAGGCGCCAGGGGCCCCAGCATTTT | TRBJ1-5 | TRBV19 | TRBD1 | .
CSAQTDTQYF | TGCAGTGCTCAAACAGATACGCAGTATTTT | TRBJ2-3 | TRBV20-1 | . | many
CASSLGQGQGETQYF | TGCGCCAGCAGCTTAGGACAGGGGCAGGGAGAGACCCAGTACTTC | TRBJ2-5 | TRBV5-1 | TRBD1 | .
CASGLVPGQGAGTGELFF | TGTGCTAGTGGTTTGGTACCCGGACAGGGGGCGGGAACCGGGGAGCTGTTTTTT | TRBJ2-2 | TRBV12-5 | TRBD1 | .
CASSFGTVSYEQYF | TGTGCCAGCAGTTTCGGGACGGTCTCCTACGAGCAGTACTTC | TRBJ2-7 | TRBV12-3/TRBV12-4 | . | many
CAWTSESTDTQYF | TGTGCCTGGACCTCCGAGAGCACAGATACGCAGTATTTT | TRBJ2-3 | TRBV30 | . | few
CASSYPTDREGNYEQYF | TGTGCCAGCAGTTACCCCACTGACAGGGAGGGGAACTACGAGCAGTACTTC | TRBJ2-7 | TRBV6-2/TRBV6-3 | . | .
CSATRRGSTDTQYF | TGCAGTGCTACCCGCCGGGGGAGCACAGATACGCAGTATTTT | TRBJ2-3 | TRBV20-1 | . | many
CASSLDGQRPASLHF | TGTGCCAGCAGCTTAGATGGGCAGCGCCCTGCATCCCTCCACTTT | TRBJ1-6 | TRBV7-2 | . | .
CASSWGLAGGLSSYEQYF | TGTGCCAGCAGTTGGGGACTAGCGGGAGGGTTAAGCTCCTACGAGCAGTACTTC | TRBJ2-7 | TRBV28 | TRBD2 | many
CASSTSGTSGSNEQFF | TGTGCCAGCAGCACCTCCGGGACTAGCGGGTCTAATGAGCAGTTCTTC | TRBJ2-1 | TRBV28 | TRBD2 | many
CASRGASGYNEQFF | TGTGCCAGCAGGGGGGCTAGCGGCTACAATGAGCAGTTCTTC | TRBJ2-1 | TRBV6-1 | . | many
CASSLTTSGRDEQFF | TGTGCCAGCAGTTTAACGACTAGCGGGAGGGATGAGCAGTTCTTC | TRBJ2-1 | TRBV28 | TRBD2 | many
CSARDYGTGSSPLHF | TGCAGTGCTAGAGACTATGGGACAGGGTCTAGTCCCCTCCACTTT | TRBJ1-6 | TRBV20-1 | TRBD1 | many
CASSLASGRLAKNIQYF | TGTGCCAGCAGCTTAGCTAGCGGCAGACTAGCCAAAAACATTCAGTACTTC | TRBJ2-4 | TRBV13 | TRBD2 | .
CASSLPTSGSGDTQYF | TGTGCCAGCAGCTTACCGACTAGCGGGAGCGGAGATACGCAGTATTTT | TRBJ2-3 | TRBV7-2 | TRBD2 | .
CASSLGGGGQETQYF | TGTGCCAGCAGCCTAGGGGGGGGGGGCCAAGAGACCCAGTACTTC | TRBJ2-5 | TRBV7-8 | . | few
CSAPELGEGGYTF | TGCAGTGCCCCGGAACTCGGAGAAGGCGGCTACACCTTC | TRBJ1-2 | TRBV20-1 | . | .
CASNPLNAGGPYNEQFF | TGTGCCAGCAACCCTCTGAATGCGGGAGGGCCCTACAATGAGCAGTTCTTC | TRBJ2-1 | TRBV27 | TRBD2 | many
CASSTSTSSNEQFF | . | TRBJ2-1 | TRBV10-1 | . | many
CASNRLAGTNGELFF | TGTGCCAGCAATCGACTAGCGGGAACCAACGGGGAGCTGTTTTTT | TRBJ2-2 | TRBV2 | TRBD2 | many
CASSLIGERNYGYTF | TGCGCCAGCAGCTTGATAGGGGAACGTAACTATGGCTACACCTTC | TRBJ1-2 | TRBV5-1 | . | many
CASSPPGLAHEQFF | TGTGCCAGCTCACCACCGGGACTAGCGCATGAGCAGTTCTTC | TRBJ2-1 | TRBV18 | TRBD2 | many
CASSRAGLAGTDTQYF | TGTGCCAGCAGTCGGGCGGGACTAGCGGGAACAGATACGCAGTATTTT | TRBJ2-3 | TRBV28 | TRBD2 | many
CASSLALYGTSVYNEQFF | TGCGCCAGCAGCTTGGCTTTATACGGGACTAGCGTCTACAATGAGCAGTTCTTC | TRBJ2-1 | TRBV5-1 | TRBD2 | .
CASRSPRDTATNEKLFF | TGTGCCAGCAGAAGTCCCCGGGACACCGCAACTAATGAAAAACTGTTTTTT | TRBJ1-4 | TRBV6-1 | . | .